A selection of T cell receptor beta chains follows, all from one sample in a study of blood T cell repertoires in COVID-19. Sequencing used immunoSEQ multiplex PCR; TCRdb keeps in-frame clones, though not all of them. The top ten clones hold about 1.6% of a sample with 440,000 or so clones, 70% to 90% of them seen once. The sequenced material came from peripheral blood. All receptors derive from a woman aged 40 to 49 with COVID-19, enrolled during active disease. CDR3s include the opening cysteine and the closing phenylalanine or tryptophan. Fields, in order: J gene, V gene, D gene, clone size, CDR3 DNA, CDR3 protein. D genes are given only for firm matches. A row's size may be missing; if present it is once, few, many or a size class.

J: TRBJ1-5
V: TRBV12-3/TRBV12-4
D: TRBD1
size: NA
DNA: TGTGCCAGCAGGGGACAGGGGACGAAGCCCCAGCATTTT
CDR3: CASRGQGTKPQHF

J: TRBJ2-7
V: TRBV29-1
D: NA
size: NA
DNA: TGCAGCGTTGAAGGGGCAGGGGAAGGCGGGCAGTACTTC
CDR3: CSVEGAGEGGQYF

J: TRBJ2-5
V: TRBV3-1/TRBV3-2
D: TRBD1
size: NA
DNA: TGTGCCAGCAGCCAAGCCGGGACAGCGTACCAAGAGACCCAGTACTTC
CDR3: CASSQAGTAYQETQYF

J: TRBJ2-7
V: TRBV5-4
D: TRBD2
size: NA
DNA: TGTGCCAGCAGCTTGGTTCTAGCGGGAGACGAGCAGTACTTC
CDR3: CASSLVLAGDEQYF

J: TRBJ1-2
V: TRBV24-1
D: NA
size: few
DNA: TGTGCCACCTTGGACAGTTACTATGGCTACACCTTC
CDR3: CATLDSYYGYTF

J: TRBJ1-4
V: TRBV5-8
D: NA
size: NA
DNA: TGTGCCAGCAGTCGCAGGGTTGGATATACAGAAAAACTGTTTTTT
CDR3: CASSRRVGYTEKLFF

J: TRBJ1-1
V: TRBV18
D: TRBD1
size: NA
DNA: TGTGCCAGCTCACCGACGACAGGGAGCACTGAAGCTTTCTTT
CDR3: CASSPTTGSTEAFF

J: TRBJ1-6
V: TRBV28
D: TRBD1
size: once
DNA: TGTGCCAGCAAATCTGGAGGGGGCGCGGGTTCACCCCTCCACTTT
CDR3: CASKSGGGAGSPLHF

J: TRBJ1-3
V: TRBV6-5
D: NA
size: NA
DNA: TGTGCCAGCAGTTACTCAAGCCACTCTGGAAACACCATATATTTT
CDR3: CASSYSSHSGNTIYF

J: TRBJ2-5
V: TRBV5-1
D: NA
size: NA
DNA: TGCGCCAGCAGCACGGGAGCAGGAGAGACCCAGTACTTC
CDR3: CASSTGAGETQYF

J: TRBJ2-3
V: TRBV19
D: TRBD2
size: NA
DNA: TGTGCCAGTAGTCCGAGACTAGCGGGAGCCGGAGATACGCAGTATTTT
CDR3: CASSPRLAGAGDTQYF

J: TRBJ2-1
V: TRBV7-3
D: NA
size: NA
DNA: TGTGCCAGCAGCTTAAGTACCTACAATGAGCAGTTCTTC
CDR3: CASSLSTYNEQFF

J: TRBJ2-3
V: TRBV4-1
D: NA
size: NA
DNA: TGCGCCAGCAGCCTCTCCGGGACTAGCACAGATACGCAGTATTTT
CDR3: CASSLSGTSTDTQYF

J: TRBJ1-1
V: TRBV5-8
D: NA
size: NA
DNA: TGTGCCAGCAGCTTGGTGAGGAACACTGAAGCTTTCTTT
CDR3: CASSLVRNTEAFF

J: TRBJ2-3
V: TRBV28
D: NA
size: NA
DNA: TGTGCCAGCAGTTTGGCGGGCGTCGGGGATTTT
CDR3: CASSLAGVGDF

J: TRBJ2-5
V: TRBV2
D: NA
size: NA
DNA: TGTGCCAGCAGTGACGAGGTTTGGGAGACCCAGTACTTC
CDR3: CASSDEVWETQYF

J: TRBJ1-6
V: TRBV27
D: TRBD1
size: NA
DNA: TGTGCCAGCAGCCTAGGGGGACAGGGTCGGTCCTATAATTCACCCCTCCACTTT
CDR3: CASSLGGQGRSYNSPLHF

J: TRBJ1-1
V: TRBV9
D: NA
size: few
DNA: TGTGCCAGCAGCGTAGACGGGAACACTGAAGCTTTCTTT
CDR3: CASSVDGNTEAFF

J: TRBJ1-4
V: TRBV12-3/TRBV12-4
D: TRBD1
size: NA
DNA: TGTGCCAGCACTAGGACAGGATTTGAAAAACTGTTTTTT
CDR3: CASTRTGFEKLFF

J: TRBJ2-7
V: TRBV7-2
D: TRBD1
size: NA
DNA: TGTGCCAGCAGCCCCGGGACAGGACTCTCCTACGAGCAGTACTTC
CDR3: CASSPGTGLSYEQYF

J: TRBJ2-2
V: TRBV10-3
D: TRBD1
size: NA
DNA: TGTGCCATCAGTGAGTCAGAGGGACAGGGTTACACCGGGGAGCTGTTTTTT
CDR3: CAISESEGQGYTGELFF

J: TRBJ2-5
V: TRBV15
D: NA
size: NA
DNA: TGTGCCACCAGCACTTCGGCAGGAGGTCAAGAGACCCAGTACTTC
CDR3: CATSTSAGGQETQYF

J: TRBJ1-2
V: TRBV6-5
D: NA
size: NA
DNA: TGTGCCAGCAGCGCCGACAGGCAAAGGGGTCGCTACACCTTC
CDR3: CASSADRQRGRYTF

J: TRBJ1-1
V: TRBV6-2/TRBV6-3
D: TRBD1
size: NA
DNA: TGTGCCAGCAGTTACTGGGACAGGGCAAGGGGTGAAGCTTTCTTT
CDR3: CASSYWDRARGEAFF

J: TRBJ2-1
V: TRBV3-1/TRBV3-2
D: TRBD2
size: NA
DNA: TGTGCCAGCAGCCAGGGCGGGAGGGCCCCCCATGAGCAGTTCTTC
CDR3: CASSQGGRAPHEQFF

J: TRBJ1-2
V: TRBV7-9
D: NA
size: NA
DNA: TGTGCCAGCAGCTTAGTTCTTATCTATGGCTACACCTTC
CDR3: CASSLVLIYGYTF

J: TRBJ2-3
V: TRBV4-3
D: TRBD2
size: NA
DNA: TGCGCCAGCAGCCAAATGGGACTAGCGGGAGAGTCCCAGCAGTATTTT
CDR3: CASSQMGLAGESQQYF

J: TRBJ2-5
V: TRBV30
D: TRBD1
size: NA
DNA: TGTGCCTGGAATTCCGGGACAGGGACGCAAGAGACCCAGTACTTC
CDR3: CAWNSGTGTQETQYF

J: TRBJ1-4
V: TRBV18
D: TRBD1
size: NA
DNA: TGTGCCAGCTCACCCGGGACAGGGGTTGAAAAACTGTTTTTT
CDR3: CASSPGTGVEKLFF

J: TRBJ2-1
V: TRBV5-1
D: TRBD1
size: NA
DNA: TGCGCCAGCAGCCTGACAGGGTTGGATGAGCAGTTCTTC
CDR3: CASSLTGLDEQFF

J: TRBJ1-5
V: TRBV7-9
D: NA
size: NA
DNA: TGTGCCAGCAGCTTAGGGGGACTCAATCAGCCCCAGCATTTT
CDR3: CASSLGGLNQPQHF

J: TRBJ1-5
V: TRBV5-6
D: NA
size: NA
DNA: TGTGCCAGCAGCTTGGGCAGGTCAGGTCCCCAGCCCCAGCATTTT
CDR3: CASSLGRSGPQPQHF

J: TRBJ1-2
V: TRBV14
D: NA
size: few
DNA: TGTGCCAGCAGCCACCTAACTGATTGGGGACACTTATTGGACTATGGCTACACCTTC
CDR3: CASSHLTDWGHLLDYGYTF

J: TRBJ1-2
V: TRBV6-2/TRBV6-3
D: NA
size: NA
DNA: TGTGCCAGCAGTTACTCGAGGTCAGGGCTGCTTGGCTACACCTTC
CDR3: CASSYSRSGLLGYTF

J: TRBJ1-3
V: TRBV7-9
D: TRBD1
size: NA
DNA: TGTGCCAGCGAGACCGGGACAGGGGGATGGGACACCATATATTTT
CDR3: CASETGTGGWDTIYF

J: TRBJ1-5
V: TRBV27
D: NA
size: NA
DNA: TGTGCCAGCAGTTTAAACAGGGCCTATCAGCCCCAGCATTTT
CDR3: CASSLNRAYQPQHF

J: TRBJ2-5
V: TRBV25-1
D: NA
size: NA
DNA: TGTGCCAGCAGTGTCGCAGGTCAAGAGACCCAGTACTTC
CDR3: CASSVAGQETQYF

J: TRBJ1-5
V: TRBV23-1
D: NA
size: NA
DNA: TGCGCCAGCAGTCAATCGTCCCGGGACTCAAATCAGCCCCAGCATTTT
CDR3: CASSQSSRDSNQPQHF

J: TRBJ2-3
V: TRBV5-6
D: NA
size: few
DNA: TGTGCCAGCAGCTTGGCCCAGGCCGCCGATACGCAGTATTTT
CDR3: CASSLAQAADTQYF

J: TRBJ1-2
V: TRBV10-1
D: TRBD1
size: NA
DNA: TGCGCCAGCTTACACGGGACAGGAGCCCTACTATGTGGCTACACCTTC
CDR3: CASLHGTGALLCGYTF

J: TRBJ1-6
V: TRBV27
D: TRBD1
size: NA
DNA: TGTGCCAGCTCCCTCGTATTCCCCGGGACAGGGGGTTCACCCCTCCACTTT
CDR3: CASSLVFPGTGGSPLHF

J: TRBJ1-5
V: TRBV19
D: TRBD1
size: NA
DNA: TGTGCCAGTAGTATAAATGGCCTGGCAGGGGGAAATCAGCCCCAGCATTTT
CDR3: CASSINGLAGGNQPQHF

J: TRBJ2-7
V: TRBV27
D: TRBD2
size: NA
DNA: TGTGCCAGCAGTACCCGGAGACTAGCGGGAGGCGAGCAGTACTTC
CDR3: CASSTRRLAGGEQYF